The rows below give T cell receptor beta chains drawn from one sample of a study of CD8+ T cells in alopecia areata. This table comes from immunoSEQ multiplex PCR, and its TCRdb copy is limited to in-frame clones, with some not included. The table has 90,000 to 130,000 clones, under 60% seen once. Sequencing was performed on NKG2D-low CD8+ T cells sorted from blood. The receptors derive from a human donor with alopecia areata. Each CDR3 is given with its conserved first and last residue. The D gene is left open where the match is weak. Part of the rows lack a size; the others show once, few, many or a class for expanded clones.

d_gene	v_gene	j_gene	abundance	CDR3aa	CDR3nt
NA	TRBV27	TRBJ2-1	NA	CASSFTDGGIYNEQFF	TGTGCCAGCAGTTTCACCGACGGCGGAATTTACAATGAGCAGTTCTTC
NA	TRBV7-8	TRBJ2-7	NA	CASSPPTAYSYEQYF	TGTGCCAGCAGCCCCCCCACAGCGTACTCCTACGAGCAGTACTTC
TRBD1	TRBV27	TRBJ2-3	NA	CASSPGQGVTDTQYF	TGTGCCAGCAGCCCGGGACAGGGGGTGACAGATACGCAGTATTTT
TRBD1	TRBV13	TRBJ1-4	once	CASSLGDRALFF	TGTGCCAGCAGCTTAGGCGACAGGGCGCTGTTTTTT
NA	TRBV9	TRBJ2-1	NA	CASSVGYGAYNEQFF	TGTGCCAGCAGCGTGGGCTACGGAGCCTACAATGAGCAGTTCTTC
NA	TRBV5-1	TRBJ2-1	NA	CASSFLYNEQFF	TGCGCCAGCAGCTTCCTCTACAATGAGCAGTTCTTC
TRBD2	TRBV27	TRBJ2-3	NA	CASSPLAGASGGTDTQYF	TGTGCCAGCAGTCCCCTAGCGGGAGCTTCGGGTGGAACAGATACGCAGTATTTT
TRBD2	TRBV13	TRBJ2-1	few	CASRHLAGAGEQFF	TGTGCCAGCAGACATCTAGCGGGAGCGGGGGAGCAGTTCTTC
NA	TRBV9	TRBJ2-5	NA	CASSVEVGYLETQYF	TGTGCCAGCAGCGTAGAGGTCGGGTATTTGGAGACCCAGTACTTC
NA	TRBV10-2	TRBJ2-1	many	CASRGARYNEQFF	TGCGCCAGCAGGGGGGCCCGGTACAATGAGCAGTTCTTC
TRBD1	TRBV7-9	TRBJ2-1	NA	CASSSPRDRGGNEQFF	TGTGCCAGCAGCTCTCCCCGGGACAGGGGAGGCAATGAGCAGTTCTTC
NA	TRBV9	TRBJ1-4	once	CASSVGSLATNEKLFF	TGTGCCAGCAGCGTAGGCTCTCTAGCAACTAATGAAAAACTGTTTTTT
NA	TRBV5-6	TRBJ2-1	NA	CASSNGPGEGNEQFF	TGTGCCAGCAGCAACGGGCCGGGAGAGGGGAATGAGCAGTTCTTC
NA	TRBV20-1	TRBJ2-1	NA	CSAPLFGEQFF	TGCAGTGCTCCCCTATTTGGAGAGCAGTTCTTC
TRBD2	TRBV14	TRBJ2-1	NA	CASSQVASGYNEQFF	TGTGCCAGCAGCCAAGTGGCTAGCGGCTACAATGAGCAGTTCTTC
TRBD1	TRBV23-1	TRBJ1-1	NA	CASSQKGGTVDMNTEAFF	TGCGCCAGCAGTCAAAAAGGCGGGACAGTCGACATGAACACTGAAGCTTTCTTT
TRBD1	TRBV6-5	TRBJ1-1	NA	CASSLDRVAAFF	TGTGCCAGCAGTTTGGACAGGGTGGCGGCTTTCTTT
NA	TRBV18	TRBJ2-7	NA	CASSPMGQGLEQYF	TGTGCCAGCTCACCCATGGGGCAGGGTCTCGAGCAGTACTTC
NA	TRBV7-9	TRBJ2-7	few	CASSLDGSHEQYF	TGTGCCAGCAGCTTAGACGGGAGCCACGAGCAGTACTTC
NA	TRBV29-1	TRBJ2-2	NA	CSVEGGTANTGELFF	TGCAGCGTTGAAGGAGGGACGGCGAACACCGGGGAGCTGTTTTTT
NA	TRBV29-1	TRBJ1-2	NA	CSVDPLQTGGYTF	TGCAGCGTTGACCCACTACAAACGGGTGGCTACACCTTC
NA	TRBV5-1	TRBJ1-1	few	CASSLKGITEAFF	TGCGCCAGCAGCTTGAAGGGGATTACTGAAGCTTTCTTT
NA	TRBV27	TRBJ1-2	NA	CASSGTGPLYGYTF	TGTGCCAGCAGTGGAACAGGGCCCCTCTATGGCTACACCTTC
NA	TRBV15	TRBJ2-7	NA	CATSRGTEYEQYF	TGTGCCACCAGCAGAGGAACAGAGTACGAGCAGTACTTC
NA	TRBV6-5	TRBJ1-2	NA	CASSLTGGRGYTF	TGTGCCAGCAGTCTTACGGGGGGTCGGGGCTACACCTTC
NA	TRBV9	TRBJ2-3	NA	CASSVADTQYF	TGTGCCAGCAGCGTCGCAGATACGCAGTATTTT
TRBD2	TRBV7-2	TRBJ2-3	NA	CASSLSPPRREGVDTQYF	TGTGCCAGCAGCTTATCCCCACCTCGGCGGGAGGGGGTAGATACGCAGTATTTT
NA	TRBV10-2	TRBJ2-3	large	CASSSAGWDTQYF	TGCGCCAGCAGTTCTGCCGGTTGGGATACGCAGTATTTT